This T cell receptor (beta chain) was captured by sequencing in a study of T cell responses to AZD1222 COVID-19 vaccine. The method was immunoSEQ multiplex PCR; TCRdb's version includes in-frame clones alone and lacks a portion of them. Of 200,000 to 250,000 clones in the sample, 94% were seen once. General study results and limits: White British donors predominated, females outnumbered males, and clonal diversity was possibly underestimated. Spike-specific TCRs gained breadth and depth after people received two AZD1222 doses. The repertoires were collected only after the peak T cell response.

With respect to this clone: Its specificity is unknown.

The CDR3 spans 15 residues. Germline CDR1 MGHRA, CDR2 YSYEKL. With 3 bases clipped from V and 8 bases from J, the junction kept 8 bases outside the gene matches. The source of this sequence is an adult who received the MenACWY meningococcal vaccine as a control. The sample in question was peripheral blood, obtained 28 days after the second dose of the MenACWY control vaccine. The J gene is TRBJ2-1, the V gene TRBV4-1, with 9 bases that match TRBD2. CDR3 sequence: CASSQRIAGVDEQFF. CDR3 DNA sequence: TGCGCCAGCAGCCAGAGAATAGCGGGAGTCGATGAGCAGTTCTTC.